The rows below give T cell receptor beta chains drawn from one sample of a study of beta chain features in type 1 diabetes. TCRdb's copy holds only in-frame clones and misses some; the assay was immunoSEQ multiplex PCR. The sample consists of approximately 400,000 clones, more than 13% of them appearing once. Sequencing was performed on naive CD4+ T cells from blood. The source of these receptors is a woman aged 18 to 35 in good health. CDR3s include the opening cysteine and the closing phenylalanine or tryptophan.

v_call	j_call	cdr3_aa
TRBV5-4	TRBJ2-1	CAALRAGGAYNEQFF
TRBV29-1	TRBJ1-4	CSVERGEKLFF
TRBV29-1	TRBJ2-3	CSVRGTVSTDTQYF
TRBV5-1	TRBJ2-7	CASSLPGTGTYEQYF
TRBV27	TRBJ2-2	CASSKQGMTGELFF
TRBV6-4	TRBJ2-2	CASSPQGAEAGELFF
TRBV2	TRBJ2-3	CASSDGGSTDTQYF
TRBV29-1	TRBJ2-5	CSVEAGGPRETQYF
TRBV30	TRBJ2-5	CAWSVVRETQYF
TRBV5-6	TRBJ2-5	CASSLSETQYF
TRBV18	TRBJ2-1	CASSPNSGVSYNEQFF
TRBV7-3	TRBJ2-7	CASSLSGTGRYEQYF
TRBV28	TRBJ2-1	CASRASGTGDGNEQFF
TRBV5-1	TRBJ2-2	CASSLLDRRVAGELFF
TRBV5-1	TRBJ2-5	CASSLLAGPGETQYF
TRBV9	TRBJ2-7	CASSVGLPGPYEQYF
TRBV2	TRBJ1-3	CASSSQERGPFSGNTIYF
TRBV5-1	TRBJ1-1	CASNTGAVNTEAFF
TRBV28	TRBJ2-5	CASSFRTGFRETQYF
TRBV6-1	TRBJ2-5	CASSEFPGRGETQYF